This T cell receptor beta chain was sequenced in a study of OX40 agonist ivuxolimab in advanced cancers. This clone was counted only a few times. As yet, its antigen is unknown. The CDR3 totals 16 residues. CDR1 is SGHTA, CDR2 FQGNSA, per germline. V trimming: 1 base; J trimming: 2 bases; junction bases outside the gene matches: 7. Clones were read by immunoSEQ multiplex PCR, and TCRdb kept only the in-frame ones, dropping some. The sample includes some 44,000 clones, about 79% seen only once; the top ten take roughly 25%. Study findings and constraints: Among the lowest peripheral clonal expansion occurred in 0.1-3.0 mg/kg partial responders.

This chain joins TRBV7-2 and TRBJ2-7, with 8 bases lining up with TRBD2. The sample was CD4+ or CD8+ T cells sorted from blood, taken in a trial of the OX40 agonist ivuxolimab. The sequence was collected from an adult with an advanced solid tumor such as melanoma, head and neck, liver or kidney cancer. CDR3 nucleotides: TGTGCCAGCAGCTTAGTAACGGGGGGGTATACCTACGAGCAGTACTTC. It codes for CASSLVTGGYTYEQYF.